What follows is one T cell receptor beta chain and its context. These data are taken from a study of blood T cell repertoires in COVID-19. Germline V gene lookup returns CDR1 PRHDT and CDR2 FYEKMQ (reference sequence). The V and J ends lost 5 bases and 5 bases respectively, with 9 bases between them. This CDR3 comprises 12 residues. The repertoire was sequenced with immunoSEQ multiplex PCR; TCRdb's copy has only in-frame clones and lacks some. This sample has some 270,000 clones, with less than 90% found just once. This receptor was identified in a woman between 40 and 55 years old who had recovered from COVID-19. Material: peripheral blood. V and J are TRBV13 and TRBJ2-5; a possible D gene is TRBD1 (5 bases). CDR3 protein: CASSPGRETQYF. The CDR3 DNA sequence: TGTGCCAGCAGCCCAGGGCGGGAGACCCAGTACTTC. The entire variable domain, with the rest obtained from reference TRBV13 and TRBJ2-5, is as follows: AAGVIQSPRHLIKEKRETATLKCYPIPRHDTVYWYQQGPGQDPQFLISFYEKMQSDKGSIPDRFSAQQFSDYHSELNMSSLELGDSALYFCASSPGRETQYFGPGTRLLVL.